This TCR beta chain stems from a study of OX40 agonist ivuxolimab in advanced cancers. Assay: immunoSEQ multiplex PCR; the TCRdb copy retains only in-frame clones and omits some. The top ten clones hold more than 13% of a sample with about 52,000 clones, roughly nine tenths of them seen once. The length of the CDR3 is 14 residues. Deletions cut 3 bases from V and 10 bases from J, with 14 bases between. Germline CDR1 and CDR2: SGHNT and YYREEE (reference sequence). Sequencing used CD4+ or CD8+ T cells sorted from blood, obtained in a trial of the OX40 agonist ivuxolimab. This receptor was obtained from an adult with an advanced solid tumor such as melanoma, head and neck, liver or kidney cancer. The genes are TRBV5-4 and TRBJ1-6, with D possibly matching TRBD1 (5 bases). CDR3 nucleotide sequence: TGTGCCAGCAGCTCGCCGGGACTGACCTCACCCCTCCACTTT. Translation: CASSSPGLTSPLHF.